Listed here are 5 T cell receptor beta chains from one sample, sequenced in a study of shared clonotypes between healthy human individuals (dated by TCRdb to 2020 to 2021). CD8 naive samples were CD45RO-negative cells positively selected for CCR7, giving a CD45RA+CCR7+ population that excluded TemRA cells. The library was built by means of the immunoSEQ multiplex PCR assay. TCRdb's version of the immuneACCESS table is confined to in-frame rearrangements and falls short of the full clone set. An unresolved V gene accounts for under half of the shortfall where checked; the remainder is of unknown origin. The sample data list around 2,100,000 clones, and about 95% of these were observed just once. 1.2% of the sample is taken by the ten largest. The specimen sequenced was naive CD8+ T cells sorted from blood. Taken with the paper, the label for cell subset or site translates to: CD45RA+CCR7+. Every receptor here comes from a man aged 18 to 35 in good health.

V is TRBV5-1 and J is TRBJ2-3; possible D gene TRBD1, 5 bases. Germline lookup yields CDR1 SGHRS and CDR2 YFSETQ. Trimming left V 1 base short and J 6 bases short, with 15 bases between. The CDR3 spans 15 residues. The CDR3 loop reads CASSLSSPRADTQYF. CDR3 DNA: TGCGCCAGCAGCTTGTCATCCCCCAGGGCTGATACGCAGTATTTT.

The CDR3 here is CASSLYGSTGDTQYF. The CDR3 DNA sequence: TGTGCCAGCAGCTTGTACGGGTCGACCGGGGATACGCAGTATTTT. J is TRBJ2-3 and V is TRBV5-4; D gene unclear. Germline assignment: CDR1 SGHNT and CDR2 YYREEE (reference sequence). The CDR3 runs 15 residues. The V gene lost 1 base and the J gene lost 6 bases, with 15 bases spanning the gap.

This clone was seen just once. The gene calls are TRBV7-8 and TRBJ2-7; 9 bases map to TRBD1. J lost 3 bases, V lost 0 bases, and 3 bases had no gene match. The CDR3 spans 15 residues. Germline-derived CDR1 and CDR2 are SGHVS and FQNEAQ. The CDR3 sequence is CASSLAMGQGYEQYF. In DNA form, the CDR3 reads TGTGCCAGCAGCTTAGCGATGGGACAGGGCTACGAGCAGTACTTC.

The V and J genes are TRBV6-5 and TRBJ2-2; 11 bases align to TRBD2. Germline V gene lookup returns CDR1 MNHEY and CDR2 SVGAGI. CDR3 length: 15 amino acids. The V segment lost 7 bases and the J segment 9 bases; nucleotides outside the gene matches: 10. CDR3 in amino acids: CASTNGLAGARELFF. The DNA of the CDR3 is TGTGCCAGCACTAACGGACTAGCGGGCGCACGGGAGCTGTTTTTT.

V is TRBV9 and J is TRBJ1-1; weak D call: TRBD1 (6 bases). Trimming pared 4 bases from V and 6 bases from J, leaving 16 bases between. The CDR3 sequence is 14 residues long. Germline values: CDR1 SGDLS, CDR2 YYNGEE. CDR3 DNA sequence: TGTGCCAGCAGCACAACAGGGAGGGACGCTGAAGCTTTCTTT. Encoded protein: CASSTTGRDAEAFF.